This T cell receptor beta chain is drawn from a study of naive and memory T cell subsets. The beta constant-region primer was an equimolar mix of two oligonucleotides covering TRBC1 and TRBC2. Four rounds of PCR amplified the ligated cDNA using nested alpha and beta constant-region primers plus SP2. TCRdb re-analysed the UMI-ligation and nested PCR reads in MiXCR, keeping a single row per CDR3 protein. Of fewer than 150,000 distinct CDR3 sequences listed, more than 15% are singletons. Cells stained for CD3, CD4, CD8, CD45RA and CD27 were sorted into four subsets. This CDR3 comprises 15 residues. Per germline, CDR1 MNHEY and CDR2 SMNVEV (reference sequence). V gave up 0 bases and J gave up 10 bases, with 13 bases separating them. General study points: Diversity fell and Gini index rose from naive through CM, EM, EMRA. Expression changes during T cell differentiation may affect RNA-based TCR counts. Especially in CD8 cells, naive repertoires contained a few larger clonotypes, possibly CD45RA-re-expressing memory cells.

This clonotype was seen only a few times. The target antigen is unknown. This chain joins TRBV27 and TRBJ1-6, with D unclear. This clonotype originated in a human donor in good health. The source material was naive CD8+ T cells from blood. The CDR3 DNA is TGTGCCAGCAGTTTATCGGCAGTGTTCGGGTCACCCCTCCACTTT. This sequence encodes CASSLSAVFGSPLHF.